This T cell receptor beta chain was recovered during a study of blood T cell repertoires in COVID-19. Turning to the study itself: The United States, Italy and Spain were the sources of the acute and convalescent COVID-19 samples. T cells, B-cell-depleted T cells, or PBMCs supplied cDNA or gDNA.

Participants reported their clinical history, and cohort assignment relied on those reports. In the original analysis: Researchers report that nucleated cell counts were estimated from reference gene primer amplification. The protocol was immunoSEQ multiplex PCR, while the TCRdb copy is restricted to in-frame clones and leaves out a portion. The DNA gave D and trimming, while V, J and clone size come from that table. The sample lists 270,000 or so clones; less than 95% were seen once. V was shortened by 0 bases and J by 6 bases, with 16 bases between the two germline ends. The germline V gene has CDR1 SGHTS and CDR2 YDEGEE. The CDR3 extends over 17 amino acids.

The sequenced sample was PBMCs or T cells enriched from blood (not recorded which). V usage is TRBV5-8 and J usage is TRBJ1-6; D unresolved. The sequence was obtained from a man aged 40-49 years who had been exposed to COVID-19. The CDR3 reads CASSLEVETAVNSPLHF. For the CDR3, the DNA is TGTGCCAGCAGCTTGGAAGTCGAAACGGCGGTTAATTCACCCCTCCACTTT.